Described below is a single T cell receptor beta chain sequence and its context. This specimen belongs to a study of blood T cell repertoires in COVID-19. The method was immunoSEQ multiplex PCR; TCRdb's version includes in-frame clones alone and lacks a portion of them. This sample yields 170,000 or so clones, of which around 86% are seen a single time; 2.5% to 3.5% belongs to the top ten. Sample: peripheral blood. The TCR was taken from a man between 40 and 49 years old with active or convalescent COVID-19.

CDR3 DNA: TGTGCCTCCTCCTTCGACAGCTCCTATAATTCACCCCTCCACTTT. Residues: CASSFDSSYNSPLHF. The chain has TRBV30 and TRBJ1-6; a possible D gene is TRBD1 (5 bases). Trimming shortened V by 7 bases and J by 0 bases, and 13 bases separated the two germline ends. This CDR3 has 15 residues. Germline values: CDR1 GTSNPN, CDR2 SVGIG (reference sequence).